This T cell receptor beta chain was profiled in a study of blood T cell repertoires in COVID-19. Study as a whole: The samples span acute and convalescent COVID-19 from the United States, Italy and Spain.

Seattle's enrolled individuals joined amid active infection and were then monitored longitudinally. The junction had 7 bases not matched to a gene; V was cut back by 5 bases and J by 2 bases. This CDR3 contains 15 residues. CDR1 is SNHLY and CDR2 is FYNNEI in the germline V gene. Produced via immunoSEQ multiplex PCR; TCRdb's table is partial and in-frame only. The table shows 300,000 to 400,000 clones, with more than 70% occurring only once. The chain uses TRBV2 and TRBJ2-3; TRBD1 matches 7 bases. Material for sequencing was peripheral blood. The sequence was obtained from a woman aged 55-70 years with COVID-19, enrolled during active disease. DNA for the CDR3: TGTGCCAGCAGTTTGACAGGGCCTTTCACAGATACGCAGTATTTT. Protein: CASSLTGPFTDTQYF.